This TCR beta chain appears in the sequencing data of a study of control samples from healthy donors and cancer patients. The table lists this clone with a count of one. Method: immunoSEQ multiplex PCR; TCRdb's copy keeps in-frame clones and lacks some. This table has about 190,000 clones, 90% to 95% appearing once. V lost 9 bases and J lost 2; bases outside the gene matches: 10. CDR1 LNHDA and CDR2 SQIVND come from the germline V gene (reference sequence). The CDR3 consists of 15 residues. This sequence was found in a man aged 25-45 years in good health. Material for sequencing was blood. V usage is TRBV19 and J usage is TRBJ1-2; 9 bases fit TRBD1. As DNA, the CDR3 is TGTGCCAGCACCATCGGGACAGGGTCAAACTATGGCTACACCTTC. The encoded protein is CASTIGTGSNYGYTF.